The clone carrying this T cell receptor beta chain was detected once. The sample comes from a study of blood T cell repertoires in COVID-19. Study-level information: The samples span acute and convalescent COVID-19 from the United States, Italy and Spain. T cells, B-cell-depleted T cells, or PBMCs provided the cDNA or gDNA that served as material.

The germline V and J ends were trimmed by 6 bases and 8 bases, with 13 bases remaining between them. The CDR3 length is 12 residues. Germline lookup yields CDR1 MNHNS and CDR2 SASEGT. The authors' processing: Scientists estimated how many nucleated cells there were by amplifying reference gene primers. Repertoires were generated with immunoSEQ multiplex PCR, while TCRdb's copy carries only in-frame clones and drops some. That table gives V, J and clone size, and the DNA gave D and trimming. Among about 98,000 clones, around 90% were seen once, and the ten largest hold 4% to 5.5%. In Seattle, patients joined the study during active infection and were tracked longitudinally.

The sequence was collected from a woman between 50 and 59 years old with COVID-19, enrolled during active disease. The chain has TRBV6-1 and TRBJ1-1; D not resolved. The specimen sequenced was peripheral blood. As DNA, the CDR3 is TGTGCCAGCAGCATAACAGCGGGAGAAGCTTTCTTT. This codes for CASSITAGEAFF.